This passage covers 9 T cell receptor beta chains from one sample sequenced in a study of neurological immune-mediated disorders. MiXCR, applied by TCRdb to the 5' RACE reads, yields one record per CDR3 protein. The sample yields about 74,000 distinct CDR3 sequences, roughly 5.5% seen once. The specimen sequenced was PBMCs. These receptors were taken from a young man with multiple sclerosis.

This clonotype was picked up many times. The CDR3 bases are TGCAGTGCTAGACGAAATCAGAACACTGAAGCTTTCTTT. Its translation: CSARRNQNTEAFF. The chain uses TRBV20-1 and TRBJ1-1; D not resolved. The V end was cut by 2 bases, the J end by 1 base, with 8 bases between. Germline assignment: CDR1 DFQATT and CDR2 SNEGSKA (reference sequence). This CDR3 spans 13 amino acids.

This clonotype occurred many times. The J gene is TRBJ2-7, the V gene TRBV12-3 or TRBV12-4, with D possibly matching TRBD1 (6 bases). The CDR3 runs 14 residues. With 2 bases removed from V and 6 bases from J, the gap between germline ends came to 14 bases. CDR3 sequence (DNA): TGTGCCAGCAGTTTACTCCTGTGGGGGCCCGAGCAGTACTTC. Translated: CASSLLLWGPEQYF.

This clonotype has at least ten counts. The genes are TRBV5-6 and TRBJ2-2; D is ambiguous. The CDR3 spans 13 residues. The germline CDR1 and CDR2 sequences are SGHDT and YYEEEE. The V end was cut by 0 bases, the J end by 5 bases, with 5 bases between. The DNA for the CDR3 is TGTGCCAGCAGCTTGGTCGGGACCGGGGAGCTGTTTTTT. This gives the protein CASSLVGTGELFF.

This clonotype was recorded many times. This chain links TRBV7-2 with TRBJ2-1, with 7 nucleotides matching TRBD2. CDR1 SGHTA and CDR2 FQGNSA come from the germline V gene. The CDR3 consists of 14 residues. V trimming: 2 bases; J trimming: 5 bases; junction bases outside the gene matches: 3. The CDR3 spells CASSLTGGHNEQFF. The CDR3 DNA sequence: TGTGCCAGCAGCTTAACGGGAGGCCACAATGAGCAGTTCTTC.

The sample holds many counts of this clonotype. The rearrangement links TRBV7-2 to TRBJ2-3; D gene uncertain. The germline V gene encodes CDR1 SGHTA and CDR2 FQGNSA. The CDR3 consists of 14 residues. The ends were cut back, 5 bases at V and 4 bases at J, with 13 bases in the middle. CDR3 nucleotide sequence: TGTGCCAGCAGCGCAATGGGTGTGGCAGATACGCAGTATTTT. It is translated as CASSAMGVADTQYF.

This clonotype was counted many times. The rearrangement joins TRBV20-1 to TRBJ1-6, with D possibly TRBD1 on 6 matching bases. V was cut by 0 bases and J by 2 bases, with 11 bases left in between. This CDR3 comprises 16 residues. CDR1 and CDR2 (germline): DFQATT, SNEGSKA (reference sequence). The CDR3, as DNA: TGCAGTGCTAGAGACGGGGAGGGGGCCTATAATTCACCCCTCCACTTT. Amino acid sequence: CSARDGEGAYNSPLHF.

This clonotype appeared many times. The chain is built from TRBV5-5 and TRBJ2-7, with 7 bases fitting TRBD2. Germline trimming cut 6 bases from V and 3 bases from J; bases unmatched to any gene: 9. The CDR3 is made up of 14 amino acids. The germline V gene has CDR1 SGHKS and CDR2 YYEKEE (reference sequence). This chain's CDR3 is CASTIVAGVYEQYF. The CDR3 DNA sequence: TGTGCCAGCACCATAGTGGCGGGGGTCTACGAGCAGTACTTC.

This clonotype was recorded at least ten times. V gene TRBV11-2 combines with J gene TRBJ2-1; 10 nucleotides line up with TRBD1. This CDR3 comprises 16 residues. The germline V gene encodes CDR1 SGHAT and CDR2 FQNNGV. V gave up 2 bases and J gave up 4 bases; unmatched junction bases: 5. CDR3: CASSLTGTGAYNEQFF. The CDR3 nucleotides are TGTGCCAGCAGCTTAACCGGGACAGGGGCGTACAATGAGCAGTTCTTC.

This clonotype has at least ten counts. This chain joins TRBV12-3 or TRBV12-4 and TRBJ2-7; TRBD1 agrees at 9 bases. The CDR3 contains 14 residues. Unmatched junction bases numbered 5, after V lost 3 bases and J lost 5 bases. CDR3 region: CASSLGTGFHEQYF. The CDR3, as DNA: TGTGCCAGCAGTTTGGGGACAGGGTTCCACGAGCAGTACTTC.